This paragraph reports one TCR beta chain. Antigen: not known. This sample is part of a study of cytomegalovirus exposure and HLA in healthy donors. Regarding the study as a whole: Rates of TCR association differed by HLA locus in a later analysis, with DRB1 highest and HLA-C lowest. The study labeled 150 to 200 TCR beta chains cytomegalovirus-associated.

Researchers ran the PCR with 60 Vbeta and 13 Jbeta primers. Libraries were prepared by immunoSEQ multiplex PCR; TCRdb keeps only in-frame clonotypes and omits some of them. Among some 79,000 clones listed, 60% to 85% were seen once. Germline V gives CDR1 LNHNV, CDR2 YYDKDF (reference sequence). This CDR3 spans 15 amino acids. The V gene end was trimmed by 0 bases and the J gene end by 7 bases; junction bases not matched to a gene: 8. The sample comprised PBMCs. This rearrangement joins TRBV15 to TRBJ1-2, with 7 bases fitting TRBD1. The TCR was taken from a male donor in good health and CMV-seropositive. CDR3: CATSRDQGVEVGYTF. In nucleotides, the CDR3 is TGTGCCACCAGCAGAGATCAGGGGGTAGAGGTTGGCTACACCTTC.